This T cell receptor beta chain came from a study of T cells after yellow fever vaccination. Remarks on this clonotype: The antigen remains unidentified.

Germline CDR1 DFQATT, CDR2 SNEGSKA (reference sequence). This CDR3 comprises 13 residues. V shed 8 bases and J 4 bases; nucleotides not matched to a gene: 5. Overall study results and limits: Most clones from primary vaccination were detected again post-booster (96% CD4, 88% CD8). Contaminating bulk clonotypes could be abundant in FACS-sorted repertoires.

As TCR cDNA was made by 5'RACE template switching, a universal primer site and UMIs were added. In TCRdb, the 5' RACE reads were re-called with MiXCR into one record per CDR3 protein. The sample consists of about 260,000 distinct CDR3 sequences, approximately 12% of them appearing once. The chain uses TRBV20-1 and TRBJ2-1; TRBD2 agrees at 10 bases. The sample in question was CD4+ T cells sorted from PBMCs, obtained 45 days after the yellow fever booster vaccination. The clonotype originates from a man younger than 40 who received the YFV17D yellow fever vaccine. Here the CDR3 reads CSLRTSGYNEQFF. CDR3 DNA sequence: TGCAGTCTCAGGACTAGCGGTTACAATGAGCAGTTCTTC.